The present entry profiles one TCR beta chain with its context. Its antigen is currently unknown. CDR1 is MNHNS and CDR2 is SASEGT in the germline V gene. This CDR3 spans 16 amino acids. The ends lost 5 bases at V and 0 bases at J; junction bases unmatched: 10. The CDR3 regions of TCR beta were amplified from RNA transcripts. The study used the HTBI primer set for a first-round RT-PCR of the TCR CDR3. Via MiXCR, TCRdb re-called the multiplex PCR reads, giving one row per CDR3 protein. The table lists a few hundred thousand distinct CDR3 sequences, about 15% of them singletons. The data are from a study of T cells in Graves' hyperthyroidism and ophthalmopathy. Whole-study context: Peripheral blood samples were taken at initial diagnosis, prior to any treatment.

Those patients with uncontrolled infection, other autoimmune disease, pregnancy or lactation were excluded. Extraction of PBMCs used approximately 10 ml of fresh peripheral blood. General observations from the study: Most thyroid clonotypes expanded above 0.001 appeared in blood too.

The sample comprised blood. This receptor was obtained from a woman aged 25 to 39 with Graves' ophthalmopathy. The V gene is TRBV6-1, the J gene TRBJ2-7; 7 bases are a match to TRBD1. CDR3 in amino acids: CASSKTQGSLSYEQYF. The CDR3 region has the DNA TGTGCCAGCAGTAAAACACAGGGGTCCCTCTCCTACGAGCAGTACTTC.